Reported below is one T cell receptor beta chain. The sample holds a few counts of this clonotype. Its cognate antigen has yet to be identified. Base qualities are not provided; no much larger clone lies one nucleotide away. The sample's time point label, decoded: persistent/refractory GD, antithyroid drugs over 5 years with positive TRAb. RNA was extracted from PBMCs in TRIzol for both TCR sequencing and RNA sequencing. Graves' disease was diagnosed according to American Thyroid Association guidelines. Patients were recruited from an endocrinology department in Xi'an, China. Each patient gave about 9.1 milliliters of peripheral blood, collected in an EDTA anticoagulant tube. PBMCs were isolated by Ficoll Paque Plus density gradient separation without further T cell sorting. An Agilent 2100 Bioanalyzer and agarose gel were used to assess RNA quality, and a NanoDrop 2000 was used to measure RNA concentration.

V is pruned by 6 bases and J by 3 bases, leaving 10 bases of the junction without a gene match. From cysteine to phenylalanine, the CDR3 is 16 amino acids long. The retained sequence is limited to the CDR3, 48 bases, with the frame set at the first base. In the germline V gene, CDR1 corresponds to SGHAT and CDR2 to FQNNGV. This entry comes from a study of regulatory T cells in long-lasting Graves disease (dated by TCRdb to about 2021). About the study as a whole: Persistent Graves' disease was defined as persistently positive TSH receptor autoantibodies together with antithyroid drug treatment for over 5 years. Persistent Graves' disease patients were compared with newly diagnosed Graves' disease patients by peripheral blood TCR sequencing and RNA sequencing. The study took place in China and was registered as a clinical trial. TCR sequencing covered some 13 persistent and around 20 newly diagnosed Graves' disease patients, some 33 samples in total. On average, persistent Graves' disease patients in the clinical cohort had been on antithyroid drugs for roughly 11 years. Study-wide conclusions, independent of this receptor: The small sample size was acknowledged by the authors as a limitation that may reduce accuracy. Persistent Graves' disease patients showed lower TCR Shannon entropy and fewer highly expanded clones than newly diagnosed patients, suggesting clonal expansion. Sequencing and analysis were restricted to the TCR beta chain. Persistent disease showed preferential use of TRBV28, TRBJ1-2 and TRBJ2-5, whereas newly diagnosed disease favored TRBV20-1 and TRBJ2-1. The study examined only peripheral blood because the primary lesion, thyroid tissue, could not be accessed. Patients with persistent disease shared more public clonotypes (over 2,500) than newly diagnosed patients did (approximately 970).

The method was multiplex PCR. The sample was run on an Illumina HiSeq 4000. CDR3 regions were amplified by Arm-PCR with iRepertoire HTBI primers to construct TCR beta libraries. Before sequencing, the PCR products underwent gel purification. On the study's bioinformatics: A total of 62 TRBV and 14 TRBJ segments were identified across samples and were used for gene usage analysis of CDR3 amino acid clonotypes. Filtered high-quality paired reads were merged into contigs using COPE and FqMerger. BLAST was used to align contigs to IMGT TRBV, TRBD and TRBJ reference genes, with CDR3 defined following IMGT. Highly expanded clones were defined as clonotypes with a frequency above 0.1%. Shannon entropy served as the measure of repertoire diversity, while the Gini coefficient captured V-J evenness. Clonotypes shared by more than one individual were considered public. TCRdb ran its own pipeline on the public reads, namely fastp trimming at Q25 and MiXCR clone calling, and kept in-frame beta chains. Entries are consolidated by CDR3 protein sequence, retaining the most common genes and DNA. Here the V and J calls rest on TCRdb's processing, not on the authors' analysis. Across this sample there are some 370,000 distinct CDR3 sequences, with under 25% seen only once. The top ten constitute about 20% of the sample.

This receptor was identified in a female donor with Graves disease. The chain joins TRBV11-2 to TRBJ2-2, and TRBD1 matches 7 of the central bases. Sequences were derived from peripheral blood mononuclear cells (PBMCs), sampled when the disease was refractory, from a patient treated with antithyroid drugs. CDR3 region: CASRHLQGLDTGELFF. Read as DNA, the sequence is TGTGCCAGCAGACACCTACAGGGGTTGGACACCGGGGAGCTGTTTTTT. Reference TRBV11-2 and TRBJ2-2 proteins supply the regions before and after the CDR3; the full variable domain is: EAGVAQSPRYKIIEKRQSVAFWCNPISGHATLYWYQQILGQGPKLLIQFQNNGVVDDSQLPKDRFSAERLKGVDSTLKIQPAKLEDSAVYLCASRHLQGLDTGELFFGEGSRLTVL.